The clone carrying this T cell receptor (beta chain) was found many times. The antigen is undetermined. The data belong to a study of Graves' ophthalmopathy and Graves' hyperthyroidism. Study information: Peripheral blood was gathered at the point of initial diagnosis, before any treatment started.

This CDR3 is 12 amino acids long. CDR1 GTSNPN and CDR2 SVGIG come from the germline V gene (reference sequence). Trimming left V 4 bases short and J 7 bases short, with 13 bases between. Amplified TCR beta CDR3 regions were obtained using RNA transcripts as template. Second-round multiplex PCR followed a first-round RT-PCR using HTBI primers. In TCRdb, the multiplex PCR reads were re-called with MiXCR into one record per CDR3 protein. The sample records more than 150,000 distinct CDR3 sequences, 30% to 45% being singletons. Study-level results: It was with 70.59% sensitivity and around 72% specificity that the model predicted ophthalmopathy progression. Blood samples also showed most expanded thyroid clonotypes exceeding 0.001 frequency.

The gene calls are TRBV30 and TRBJ1-1; D gene unclear. This clonotype was obtained from a woman aged 40 to 49 with Graves' ophthalmopathy. Sequences were obtained from peripheral blood. The CDR3 protein is CAWNRRPNEAFF. The CDR3 DNA sequence: TGTGCCTGGAATAGACGGCCAAATGAAGCTTTCTTT.